The present entry profiles one T cell receptor beta chain with its context. No antigen is known for it. Germline V gene sequence: CDR1 SGHNT, CDR2 YYREEE (reference sequence). V gave up 0 bases and J gave up 0 bases, with 6 bases separating them. The CDR3 is 14 amino acids. This specimen comes from a study of OX40 agonist ivuxolimab in advanced cancers. Looking at the study overall: Treatment of patients was with ivuxolimab, an agonistic anti-OX40 (CD134) antibody. Patients received ivuxolimab, an intravenous treatment, every 2 weeks at 0.01 to 10 mg/kg.

Method: immunoSEQ multiplex PCR; TCRdb's copy keeps in-frame clones and lacks some. The sample includes about 50,000 clones, 80% to 90% seen only once; the top ten take approximately 50%. Autoimmune disease history or systemic immunosuppression led to patients being barred. General observations from the study: In general, CD8+ T cells held more expanded clones than CD4+ did, on average.

This clonotype was obtained from an adult with an advanced solid tumor such as melanoma, head and neck, liver or kidney cancer. This chain uses TRBV5-4 with TRBJ1-1; no definite D call. The specimen comprised CD4+ or CD8+ T cells sorted from blood, sampled in a trial of the OX40 agonist ivuxolimab. The CDR3 loop reads CASSLGPLNTEAFF. In DNA, the CDR3 is TGTGCCAGCAGCTTGGGACCGCTGAACACTGAAGCTTTCTTT.